The source of this T cell receptor beta chain is a study of human T cells and chemical hapten exposure. About the research overall: Upper-back patches of 0.01% DPC were read at 6 days. Diagnoses of alopecia areata, totalis or universalis occurred in mostly female patients. TCR yield per sample varied, mainly due to pooled library volumes.

Time point denoted: patch test 2, 6 weeks after DPC sensitization. Treatment reported: therapeutic diphenylcyclopropenone sensitization with weekly scalp DPC. TCRdb itself ran the RACE reads through MiXCR, one entry per CDR3 protein. The table records a few hundred thousand distinct CDR3 sequences, just under 6.5% of them present only once. The receptor was isolated from a woman between 18 and 30 years old with alopecia areata. Some clones in this sample may be carry-over from other donors' samples. Sequenced material: whole blood, taken in connection with sensitization to the hapten diphenylcyclopropenone (DPC).

CDR3: CASSLAPGQKSATQYF. The DNA for the CDR3 is TGTGCCAGCAGCTTAGCGCCGGGACAGAAGTCGGCGACCCAGTACTTC. This sequence joins TRBV7-9 and TRBJ2-5; TRBD1 matches at 7 bases. CDR1 and CDR2 (germline): SEHNR, FQNEAQ (reference sequence). The CDR3 runs to 16 residues. V gave up 0 bases and J gave up 7 bases; unmatched junction bases: 11.